The 12 T cell receptor beta chains in this list originate from one sample, sequenced in a study of response to subunit inactivated influenza vaccine (dated by TCRdb to between 2017 and 2018). Receptors were amplified or captured by RT-PCR. Data came from an Illumina HiSeq 2500. The public reads were reprocessed in TCRdb via fastp at Q25 and MiXCR, keeping in-frame beta chains. One record per CDR3 amino acid sequence lists the most common genes and DNA. The table for this sample lists fewer than 600,000 distinct CDR3 sequences; approximately 7.3% of them were counted only once. The ten largest make up roughly 14% of the sample. The source material was PBMCs from blood, sampled around 25 months after vaccination. Receptors originate from a man aged 45 to 70 who received an inactivated influenza vaccine. Donor details come from another sample of the same person, matched by shared clones.

In its sample, this clonotype was seen a few times. This rearrangement joins TRBV6-6 to TRBJ1-1; no clear D gene. Germline loops: CDR1 MNHNY, CDR2 SVGAGI (reference sequence). This CDR3 has 12 amino acids. With 2 bases removed from V and 10 bases from J, the gap between germline ends came to 11 bases. The CDR3 sequence: CASSYGIMRAFF. CDR3 bases: TGTGCCAGCAGTTACGGCATAATGAGAGCTTTCTTT.

The chain combines TRBV6-1 with TRBJ1-5; the D is unclear. CDR3 length: 20 residues. Between the trimmed V and J ends, which lost 1 base and 0 bases, there was a span of 22 bases. The germline gives CDR1 MNHNS, CDR2 SASEGT. The CDR3: CASSEGFPIGRIYSNQPQHF. The DNA of the CDR3 is TGTGCCAGCAGTGAAGGATTCCCGATAGGGAGGATTTATAGCAATCAGCCCCAGCATTTT.

In this sample, this clonotype turned up a few times. This rearrangement joins TRBV20-1 to TRBJ2-3, with TRBD1 matching over 7 bases. This CDR3 spans 14 amino acids. Germline CDR1 and CDR2: DFQATT and SNEGSKA (reference sequence). With V trimmed by 4 bases and J by 3 bases, 7 bases remained unmatched. Written as DNA, the CDR3 is TGCAGTGCTACCCGACAGGGTTATACAGATACGCAGTATTTT. Encoded protein: CSATRQGYTDTQYF.

The rearrangement uses TRBV4-1 and TRBJ1-1, with 8 positions matching TRBD1. The germline V gene encodes CDR1 MGHRA and CDR2 YSYEKL. The junction had 7 bases not matched to a gene; V was cut back by 3 bases and J by 4 bases. The CDR3 consists of 15 residues. The CDR3: CASSHPGQGGTEAFF. The DNA for the CDR3 is TGCGCCAGCAGCCATCCAGGACAGGGAGGCACTGAAGCTTTCTTT.

The chain couples TRBV5-1 to TRBJ2-7, with D unresolved. The CDR3 has 14 residues. Germline assignment: CDR1 SGHRS and CDR2 YFSETQ. V was shortened by 1 base and J by 6 bases, with 14 bases between the two germline ends. The chain's CDR3 is CASSLSSTQSEQYF. CDR3 nucleotides: TGCGCCAGCAGCTTGAGTAGCACACAATCCGAGCAGTACTTC.

This clonotype was seen ten or more times. This chain connects TRBV12-3 or TRBV12-4 to TRBJ1-1; D unresolved. The V gene lost 6 bases and the J gene lost 5 bases, with 10 bases spanning the gap. CDR3 length: 12 residues. For the CDR3, the DNA is TGTGCCAGCAGGCGATCGGTGACTGAAGCTTTCTTT. Amino acid sequence: CASRRSVTEAFF.

The CDR3 loop is CASNSGQRNEQFF. CDR3 DNA: TGTGCCAGCAACTCGGGACAGCGAAATGAGCAGTTCTTC. The chain uses TRBV28 and TRBJ2-1, with 7 bases aligning to TRBD1. Germline V gives CDR1 MDHEN, CDR2 SYDVKM. The CDR3 loop spans 13 amino acids. The V segment lost 7 bases and the J segment 7 bases; nucleotides outside the gene matches: 7.

The chain combines TRBV15 with TRBJ2-1, with 8 bases lining up with TRBD2. Germline values: CDR1 LNHNV, CDR2 YYDKDF (reference sequence). This CDR3 is 15 amino acids long. After removal of 4 bases from V and 4 bases from J, the junction contained 6 bases not matched to a gene. The CDR3 DNA follows: TGTGCCACCAGCAACGAACTAGCGGTTTACAATGAGCAGTTCTTC. Amino acids: CATSNELAVYNEQFF.

CDR3 nucleotide sequence: TGCGCCAGCAGCTTGGCGCATGAGGAAAAACTGTTTTTT. Its protein is CASSLAHEEKLFF. This chain links TRBV5-1 with TRBJ1-4; D gene uncertain. The germline V gene encodes CDR1 SGHRS and CDR2 YFSETQ. The CDR3 spans 13 residues. V lost 0 bases to trimming and J lost 8 bases, with 8 bases between them.

Here the CDR3 reads CASSGPNEKLFF. DNA for the CDR3: TGTGCCAGCAGCGGGCCCAACGAAAAACTGTTTTTT. This chain connects TRBV12-3 or TRBV12-4 to TRBJ1-4; D remains ambiguous. Trimming cost V 6 bases and J 8 bases, with 10 bases left between them. CDR3 length: 12 amino acids.

The CDR3 coding sequence is TGTGCCAGCAGCCAAGATCTGACCGTCGGAAACACCATATATTTT. Residues: CASSQDLTVGNTIYF. J is TRBJ1-3 and V is TRBV3-1; D unclear. The CDR3 covers 15 residues. The germline gives CDR1 LGHDT, CDR2 YNNKEL (reference sequence). V lost 0 bases and J lost 4, with 10 bases in between.

Ten or more counts support this clonotype. The chain employs TRBV6-1 and TRBJ2-7; tentatively, D is TRBD1 (5 bases). Deletions cut 6 bases from V and 4 bases from J, with 16 bases between. Per the germline V gene, CDR1 is MNHNS and CDR2 is SASEGT. This CDR3 is 14 amino acids long. The CDR3: CASSPVTVRYEQYF. The CDR3 nucleotides are TGTGCCAGCAGCCCCGTGACAGTGCGGTACGAGCAGTACTTC.